The 14 T cell receptor beta chains below were found in one sample sequenced in a study of blood T cell repertoires in COVID-19. Some clones are missing from TCRdb's copy, which holds only in-frame ones; the method was immunoSEQ multiplex PCR. The sample records roughly 340,000 clones, around 87% being singletons. Source material: PBMCs or T cells enriched from blood (not recorded which). These receptors were obtained from a man aged 35-49 years in a cohort exposed to, infected with or recovered from COVID-19 (not recorded which).

J is TRBJ1-1 and V is TRBV5-6, with D tentatively TRBD1 (6 bases). CDR1 SGHDT and CDR2 YYEEEE come from the germline V gene. The CDR3 sequence is 14 residues long. V was trimmed by 4 bases and J by 2 bases, leaving 12 bases between them. CDR3 coding DNA: TGTGCCAGCAGCCACAGGACAGTAAACACTGAAGCTTTCTTT. Translating gives CASSHRTVNTEAFF.

The genes are TRBV29-1 and TRBJ2-3, with unresolved D. The CDR3 extends over 14 amino acids. Germline assignment: CDR1 SQVTM and CDR2 ANQGSEA. V shed 4 bases and J shed 0 bases, with 11 bases lying between them. The CDR3 sequence is CSVGIAASTDTQYF. DNA of the CDR3: TGCAGCGTTGGAATTGCGGCTAGCACAGATACGCAGTATTTT.

The V and J genes are TRBV20-1 and TRBJ1-2, with D hard to call. The CDR3 has 11 residues. The V gene lost 1 base and the J gene lost 8 bases, with 8 bases spanning the gap. Germline CDR1 reads DFQATT; CDR2 reads SNEGSKA (reference sequence). CDR3 bases: TGCAGTGCTAGAGCAGGTAGAGGCTACACCTTC. Its translation: CSARAGRGYTF.

The chain combines TRBV19 with TRBJ2-1; TRBD2 agrees at 7 bases. Germline V gene lookup returns CDR1 LNHDA and CDR2 SQIVND (reference sequence). CDR3 length: 12 residues. The junction had 3 bases not matched to a gene; V was cut back by 4 bases and J by 9 bases. This CDR3 reads CASSSGSVEQFF. The CDR3 nucleotides read TGTGCCAGTAGTAGCGGGAGCGTTGAGCAGTTCTTC.

V usage is TRBV3-1 (or the pseudogene TRBV3-2) and J usage is TRBJ1-1; D uncertain. The CDR3 has 15 residues. Germline CDR1 LGHDT, CDR2 YNNKEL (reference sequence). The V end lost 2 bases, the J end lost 0 bases, and 10 bases lay between the germline ends. CDR3 sequence reads: CASSQHPGLNTEAFF. The CDR3 region has the DNA TGTGCCAGCAGCCAACATCCGGGATTGAACACTGAAGCTTTCTTT.

The chain employs TRBV7-9 and TRBJ1-1; maybe TRBD1 (6 bases). CDR3 size: 13 residues. Germline CDR1 and CDR2: SEHNR and FQNEAQ (reference sequence). V was cut by 4 bases and J by 4 bases, with 10 bases left in between. The CDR3 bases are TGTGCCAGCAGCTCGGACAGAATCACTGAAGCTTTCTTT. This codes for CASSSDRITEAFF.

The V and J genes are TRBV7-2 and TRBJ2-3; 11 bases are shared with TRBD2. The V gene end was trimmed by 1 base and the J gene end by 5 bases; junction bases not matched to a gene: 14. CDR3 size: 19 residues. CDR1 and CDR2 from the germline V gene are SGHTA and FQGNSA. CDR3 sequence: CASSLVARGTSGSGDTQYF. The CDR3, as DNA: TGTGCCAGCAGCTTAGTTGCTAGGGGAACTAGCGGGAGTGGAGATACGCAGTATTTT.

The J gene is TRBJ2-3, the V gene TRBV13, with 7 nucleotides matching TRBD2. V lost 5 bases to trimming and J lost 4 bases; unmatched junction nucleotides: 15. From germline, CDR1 is PRHDT and CDR2 FYEKMQ (reference sequence). The CDR3 has 17 amino acids. In DNA, the CDR3 is TGTGCCAGCAGCAATAGCCCGGGGGGTTTTCAAGCAGATACGCAGTATTTT. It specifies CASSNSPGGFQADTQYF.

The rearrangement joins TRBV3-1 (or the pseudogene TRBV3-2) to TRBJ1-1; TRBD1 is a possible D gene (6 bases). Germline V CDR1 and CDR2: LGHDT, YNNKEL (reference sequence). CDR3 length equals 14 residues. Trimming removed 8 bases from V and 0 bases from J, with 13 bases in between. CDR3 nucleotide sequence: TGTGCCAGCTCCGCAGGGACACTGAACACTGAAGCTTTCTTT. Its translation is CASSAGTLNTEAFF.

V and J are TRBV9 and TRBJ1-5, with D possibly TRBD1 on 5 matching bases. Germline-derived CDR1 and CDR2 are SGDLS and YYNGEE. The CDR3 contains 15 residues. The germline V and J ends were trimmed by 3 bases and 6 bases, with 16 bases remaining between them. The CDR3: CASSADQGVGQPQHF. CDR3 nucleotide sequence: TGTGCCAGCAGCGCAGATCAGGGCGTTGGTCAGCCCCAGCATTTT.

This clone appeared once. The chain uses TRBV10-2 and TRBJ2-1, with D possibly TRBD2 on 6 matching bases. CDR1 WSHSY and CDR2 SAAADI come from the germline V gene. Trimming took 3 bases from V and 0 from J, leaving 15 bases between them. This CDR3 has 17 residues. As DNA, the CDR3 is TGCGCCAGCAGTGACTCGGGACTCTGGAGCTCCTACAATGAGCAGTTCTTC. Encoded protein: CASSDSGLWSSYNEQFF.

V is TRBV6-5 and J is TRBJ1-5, with TRBD1 identical over 9 bases. There are 14 residues in the CDR3. Germline V gene lookup returns CDR1 MNHEY and CDR2 SVGAGI. Germline trimming cut 6 bases from V and 4 bases from J; bases unmatched to any gene: 4. The DNA for the CDR3 is TGTGCCAGCAGCTTTGACAGGGGGAATCAGCCCCAGCATTTT. Its translation: CASSFDRGNQPQHF.

The chain employs TRBV30 and TRBJ2-1; D is perhaps TRBD2 (6 bases). The germline V gene has CDR1 GTSNPN and CDR2 SVGIG (reference sequence). Trimming pared 3 bases from V and 8 bases from J, leaving 14 bases between. CDR3 length equals 13 residues. The CDR3 DNA sequence: TGTGCCTGGAGATATCCGGGACTTCATGAGCAGTTCTTC. Translation gives CAWRYPGLHEQFF. The entire variable domain, with the rest obtained from reference TRBV30 and TRBJ2-1, is as follows: SQTIHQWPATLVQPVGSPLSLECTVEGTSNPNLYWYRQAAGRGLQLLFYSVGIGQISSEVPQNLSASRPQDRQFILSSKKLLLSDSGFYLCAWRYPGLHEQFFGPGTRLTVL.

The V gene is TRBV30, the J gene TRBJ1-1, with D uncertain. V gave up 0 bases and J gave up 3 bases, with 14 bases separating them. The CDR3 runs to 15 residues. Germline V gives CDR1 GTSNPN, CDR2 SVGIG (reference sequence). The CDR3 region has the DNA TGTGCCTGGAGTGTCTCTGCGGCGGCTTACACTGAAGCTTTCTTT. Translated: CAWSVSAAAYTEAFF.